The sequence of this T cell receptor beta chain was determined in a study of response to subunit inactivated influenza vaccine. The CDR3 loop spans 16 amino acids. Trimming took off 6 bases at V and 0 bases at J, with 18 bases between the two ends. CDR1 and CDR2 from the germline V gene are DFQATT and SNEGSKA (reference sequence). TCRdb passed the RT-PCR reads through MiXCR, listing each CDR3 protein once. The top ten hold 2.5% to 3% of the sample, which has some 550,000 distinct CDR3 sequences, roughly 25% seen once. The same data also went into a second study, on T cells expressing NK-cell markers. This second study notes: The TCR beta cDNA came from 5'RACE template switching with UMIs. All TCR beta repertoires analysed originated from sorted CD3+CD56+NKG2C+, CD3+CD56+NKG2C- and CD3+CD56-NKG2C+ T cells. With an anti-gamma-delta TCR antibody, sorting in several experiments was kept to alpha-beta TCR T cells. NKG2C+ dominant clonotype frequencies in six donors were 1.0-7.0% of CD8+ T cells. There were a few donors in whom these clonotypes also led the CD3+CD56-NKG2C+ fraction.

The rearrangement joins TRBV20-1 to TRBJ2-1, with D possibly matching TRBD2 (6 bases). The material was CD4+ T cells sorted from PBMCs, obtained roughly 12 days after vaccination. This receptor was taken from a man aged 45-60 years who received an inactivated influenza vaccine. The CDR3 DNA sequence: TGCAGTGCCAAAGCGCGGGGCAGTAGCTCCTACAATGAGCAGTTCTTC. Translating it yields CSAKARGSSSYNEQFF.